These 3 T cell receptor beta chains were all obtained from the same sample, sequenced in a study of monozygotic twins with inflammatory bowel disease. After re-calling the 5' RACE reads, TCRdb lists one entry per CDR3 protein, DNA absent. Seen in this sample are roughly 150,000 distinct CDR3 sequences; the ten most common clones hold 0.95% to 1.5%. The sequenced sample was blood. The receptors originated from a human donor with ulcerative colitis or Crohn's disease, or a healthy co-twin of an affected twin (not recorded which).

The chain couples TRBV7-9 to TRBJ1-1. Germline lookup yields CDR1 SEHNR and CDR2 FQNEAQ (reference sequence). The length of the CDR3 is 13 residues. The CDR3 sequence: CASSRRLDPEAFF. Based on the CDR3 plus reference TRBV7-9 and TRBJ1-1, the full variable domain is DTGVSQNPRHKITKRGQNVTFRCDPISEHNRLYWYRQTLGQGPEFLTYFQNEAQLEKSRLLSDRFSAERPKGSFSTLEIQRTEQGDSAMYLCASSRRLDPEAFFGQGTRLTVV.

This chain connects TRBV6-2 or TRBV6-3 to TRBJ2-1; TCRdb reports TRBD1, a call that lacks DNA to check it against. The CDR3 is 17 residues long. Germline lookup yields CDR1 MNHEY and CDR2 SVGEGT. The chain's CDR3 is CASSPLGGASSYNEQFF.

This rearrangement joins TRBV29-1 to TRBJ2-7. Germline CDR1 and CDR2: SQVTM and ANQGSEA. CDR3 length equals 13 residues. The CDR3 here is CSVEDSDLYEQYF.